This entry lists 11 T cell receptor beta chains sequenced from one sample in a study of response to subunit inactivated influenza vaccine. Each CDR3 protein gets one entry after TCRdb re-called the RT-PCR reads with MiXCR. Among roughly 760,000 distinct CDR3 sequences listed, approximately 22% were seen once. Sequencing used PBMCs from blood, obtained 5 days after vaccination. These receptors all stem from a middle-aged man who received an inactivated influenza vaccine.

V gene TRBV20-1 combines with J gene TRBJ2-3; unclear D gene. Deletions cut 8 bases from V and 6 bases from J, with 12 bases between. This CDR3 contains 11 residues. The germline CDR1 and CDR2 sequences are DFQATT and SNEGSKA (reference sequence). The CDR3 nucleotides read TGCAGTCCTGGCGTACTTGATACGCAGTATTTT. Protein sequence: CSPGVLDTQYF.

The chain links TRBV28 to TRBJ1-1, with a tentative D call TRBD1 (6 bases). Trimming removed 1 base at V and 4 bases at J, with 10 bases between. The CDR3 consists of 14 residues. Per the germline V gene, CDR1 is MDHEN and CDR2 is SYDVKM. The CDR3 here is CASSLLRGFTEAFF. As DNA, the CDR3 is TGTGCCAGCAGTTTATTGAGGGGGTTCACTGAAGCTTTCTTT.

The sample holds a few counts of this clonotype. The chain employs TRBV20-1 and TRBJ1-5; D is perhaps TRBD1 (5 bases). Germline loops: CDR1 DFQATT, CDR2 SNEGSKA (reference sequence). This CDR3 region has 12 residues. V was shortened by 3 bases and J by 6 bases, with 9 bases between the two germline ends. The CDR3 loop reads CSARSGGQPQHF. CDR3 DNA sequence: TGCAGTGCTAGGTCGGGGGGTCAGCCCCAGCATTTT.

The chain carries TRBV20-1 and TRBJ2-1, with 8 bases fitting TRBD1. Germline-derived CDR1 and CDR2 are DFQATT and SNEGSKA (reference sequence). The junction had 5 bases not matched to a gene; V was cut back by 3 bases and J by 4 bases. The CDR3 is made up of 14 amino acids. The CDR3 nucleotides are TGCAGTGCTAGTACTGGGACAGGATACAATGAGCAGTTCTTC. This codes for CSASTGTGYNEQFF.

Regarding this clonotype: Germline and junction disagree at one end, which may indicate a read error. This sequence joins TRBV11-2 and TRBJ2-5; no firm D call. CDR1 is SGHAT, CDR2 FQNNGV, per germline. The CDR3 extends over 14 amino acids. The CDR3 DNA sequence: TGTGTCAGCAGCTTAGGAACTTCTCAAGAGACCCAGTACTTC. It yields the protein CVSSLGTSQETQYF.

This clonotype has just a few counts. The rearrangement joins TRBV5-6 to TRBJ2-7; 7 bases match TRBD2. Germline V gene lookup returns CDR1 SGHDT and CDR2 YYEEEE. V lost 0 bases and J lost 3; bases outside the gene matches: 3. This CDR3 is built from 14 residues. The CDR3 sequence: CASSLVSSGYEQYF. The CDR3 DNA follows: TGTGCCAGCAGCTTGGTTTCTAGCGGCTACGAGCAGTACTTC.

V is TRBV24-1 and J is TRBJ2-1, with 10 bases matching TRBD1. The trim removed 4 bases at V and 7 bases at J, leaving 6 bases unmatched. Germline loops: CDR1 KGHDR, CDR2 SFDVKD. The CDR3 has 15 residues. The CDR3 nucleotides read TGTGCCACCAGTGACACCGGGACAGGGGAAAATGAGCAGTTCTTC. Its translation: CATSDTGTGENEQFF.

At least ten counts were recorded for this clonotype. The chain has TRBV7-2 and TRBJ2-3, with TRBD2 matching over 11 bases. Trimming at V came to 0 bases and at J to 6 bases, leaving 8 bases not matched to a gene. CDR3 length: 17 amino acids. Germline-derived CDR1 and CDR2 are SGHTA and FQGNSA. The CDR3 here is CASSLAMSSGRLDTQYF. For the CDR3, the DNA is TGTGCCAGCAGCTTAGCTATGTCTAGCGGGAGGTTGGATACGCAGTATTTT.

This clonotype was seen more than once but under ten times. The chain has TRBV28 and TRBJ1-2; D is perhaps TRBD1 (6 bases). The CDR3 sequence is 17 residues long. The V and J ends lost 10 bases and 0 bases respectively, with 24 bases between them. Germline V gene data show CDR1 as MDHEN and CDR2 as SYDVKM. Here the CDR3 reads CATFKQGRVGTNYGYTF. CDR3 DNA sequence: TGTGCCACCTTTAAACAGGGAAGGGTTGGGACTAACTATGGCTACACCTTC.

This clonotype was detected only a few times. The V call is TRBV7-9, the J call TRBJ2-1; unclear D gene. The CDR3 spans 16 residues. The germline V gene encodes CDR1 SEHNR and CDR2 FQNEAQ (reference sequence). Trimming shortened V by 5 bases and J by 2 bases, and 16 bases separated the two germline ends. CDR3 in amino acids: CASSHRLSLAYNEQFF. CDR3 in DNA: TGTGCCAGCAGCCATCGATTGAGTTTGGCCTACAATGAGCAGTTCTTC.

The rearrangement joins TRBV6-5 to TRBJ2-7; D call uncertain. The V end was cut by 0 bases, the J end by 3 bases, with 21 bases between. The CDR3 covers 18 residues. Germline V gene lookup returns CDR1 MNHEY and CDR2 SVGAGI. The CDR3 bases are TGTGCCAGCAGTTACTCGTTAGTTTCCAGGATGGGCAACTACGAGCAGTACTTC. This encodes CASSYSLVSRMGNYEQYF.